These T cell receptor beta chains were read from a single sample in a study of naive and memory T cell subsets. TCRdb re-called the UMI-ligation and nested PCR reads with MiXCR, one entry per CDR3 protein. The data hold approximately 140,000 distinct CDR3 sequences, with 22% observed a single time. The sample consisted of naive CD4+ T cells from blood. The receptor set was obtained from a human donor in good health. Each CDR3 is given with its conserved first and last residue. Fields, in order: V gene, J gene, clone size, D gene, CDR3 protein, CDR3 DNA. The D gene is left open where the match is weak. The size field is filled for only some rows; it gives once, few, many or a size class.

V gene: TRBV12-3/TRBV12-4; J gene: TRBJ2-5; clone size: NA; D gene: NA; CDR3 protein: CASSPEWGREETQYF; CDR3 DNA: TGTGCCAGCAGTCCCGAGTGGGGTCGAGAAGAGACCCAGTACTTC
V gene: TRBV6-5; J gene: TRBJ2-1; clone size: many; D gene: NA; CDR3 protein: CASRAYNEQFF; CDR3 DNA: TGTGCCAGCAGGGCCTACAATGAGCAGTTCTTC
V gene: TRBV5-1; J gene: TRBJ2-4; clone size: NA; D gene: TRBD2; CDR3 protein: CASSMGLAGNIQYF; CDR3 DNA: TGCGCCAGCAGCATGGGACTAGCGGGAAACATTCAGTACTTC
V gene: TRBV12-3/TRBV12-4; J gene: TRBJ1-3; clone size: few; D gene: NA; CDR3 protein: CASRFLGQTGNTIYF; CDR3 DNA: TGTGCCAGCAGGTTTTTGGGACAAACTGGAAACACCATATATTTT
V gene: TRBV30; J gene: TRBJ1-5; clone size: many; D gene: NA; CDR3 protein: CAWSSKGSNQPQHF; CDR3 DNA: TGTGCCTGGAGTTCCAAGGGAAGCAATCAGCCCCAGCATTTT
V gene: TRBV19; J gene: TRBJ1-2; clone size: NA; D gene: TRBD1; CDR3 protein: CASSTTGRGYTF; CDR3 DNA: TGTGCCAGTAGTACGACAGGGCGAGGCTACACCTTC
V gene: TRBV10-3; J gene: TRBJ1-6; clone size: NA; D gene: NA; CDR3 protein: CATSSGNSPLHF; CDR3 DNA: TGTGCCACCTCCTCAGGGAATTCACCCCTCCACTTT
V gene: TRBV20-1; J gene: TRBJ2-1; clone size: few; D gene: NA; CDR3 protein: CSARVPGATYNEQFF; CDR3 DNA: TGCAGTGCTAGAGTCCCGGGAGCCACCTACAATGAGCAGTTCTTC
V gene: TRBV6-2/TRBV6-3; J gene: TRBJ1-2; clone size: many; D gene: NA; CDR3 protein: CASSYSGTQSYGYTF; CDR3 DNA: TGTGCCAGCAGTTACTCGGGGACGCAATCCTATGGCTACACCTTC
V gene: TRBV6-2/TRBV6-3; J gene: TRBJ2-7; clone size: NA; D gene: NA; CDR3 protein: CASFSVSYEQYF; CDR3 DNA: TGTGCCAGCTTTTCAGTGTCCTACGAGCAGTACTTC
V gene: TRBV4-3; J gene: TRBJ2-3; clone size: few; D gene: TRBD2; CDR3 protein: CASSQDLISGSGSTDTQYF; CDR3 DNA: TGCGCCAGCAGCCAAGATTTGATTAGCGGGAGTGGAAGCACAGATACGCAGTATTTT
V gene: TRBV7-9; J gene: TRBJ1-1; clone size: once; D gene: NA; CDR3 protein: CASSFQGSNTEAFF; CDR3 DNA: TGTGCCAGCAGCTTTCAAGGTTCCAACACTGAAGCTTTCTTT
V gene: TRBV12-5; J gene: TRBJ1-1; clone size: NA; D gene: TRBD1; CDR3 protein: CASGTGQGTEAFF; CDR3 DNA: TGTGCTAGTGGTACGGGACAGGGAACTGAAGCTTTCTTT
V gene: TRBV20-1; J gene: TRBJ1-5; clone size: once; D gene: NA; CDR3 protein: CSVVQSNQPQHF; CDR3 DNA: TGCAGTGTGGTACAGAGCAATCAGCCCCAGCATTTT
V gene: TRBV27; J gene: TRBJ2-3; clone size: few; D gene: NA; CDR3 protein: CASSLSSNPSTDTQYF; CDR3 DNA: TGTGCCAGCAGTTTGTCTAGTAACCCCAGCACAGATACGCAGTATTTT
V gene: TRBV7-9; J gene: TRBJ1-3; clone size: NA; D gene: NA; CDR3 protein: CASSLDGTSGNTIYF; CDR3 DNA: TGTGCCAGCAGCTTAGACGGAACCTCTGGAAACACCATATATTTT
V gene: TRBV6-5; J gene: TRBJ2-1; clone size: NA; D gene: TRBD2; CDR3 protein: CASTILAGAKEQFF; CDR3 DNA: TGTGCCAGCACCATACTAGCGGGAGCGAAAGAGCAGTTCTTC
V gene: TRBV27; J gene: TRBJ2-7; clone size: NA; D gene: TRBD2; CDR3 protein: CASTPGTSGSYEQYF; CDR3 DNA: TGTGCCAGCACCCCGGGCACTAGCGGGAGTTACGAGCAGTACTTC
V gene: TRBV5-1; J gene: TRBJ2-1; clone size: few; D gene: NA; CDR3 protein: CASSLWSGPGINNEQFF; CDR3 DNA: TGCGCCAGCAGCTTGTGGAGCGGGCCCGGGATAAACAATGAGCAGTTCTTC
V gene: TRBV7-2; J gene: TRBJ1-5; clone size: few; D gene: TRBD1; CDR3 protein: CASSLGQGFNQPQHF; CDR3 DNA: TGTGCCAGCAGCTTAGGACAGGGCTTCAATCAGCCCCAGCATTTT
V gene: TRBV28; J gene: TRBJ1-2; clone size: few; D gene: NA; CDR3 protein: CASSLPGYGYTF; CDR3 DNA: TGTGCCAGCAGTTTGCCAGGGTATGGCTACACCTTC
V gene: TRBV12-3/TRBV12-4; J gene: TRBJ2-5; clone size: NA; D gene: NA; CDR3 protein: CASTPGRMSGETQYF; CDR3 DNA: TGTGCCAGCACCCCGGGACGGATGAGTGGAGAGACCCAGTACTTC
V gene: TRBV12-3/TRBV12-4; J gene: TRBJ2-3; clone size: few; D gene: NA; CDR3 protein: CASSRTQRATQYF; CDR3 DNA: TGTGCCAGCAGCCGAACTCAGCGGGCCACGCAGTATTTT
V gene: TRBV4-1; J gene: TRBJ1-6; clone size: few; D gene: NA; CDR3 protein: CASSQDGIVRNSPLHF; CDR3 DNA: TGCGCCAGCAGCCAAGATGGGATTGTAAGGAATTCACCCCTCCACTTT
V gene: TRBV6-5; J gene: TRBJ1-1; clone size: NA; D gene: NA; CDR3 protein: CASSYSYTEAFF; CDR3 DNA: TGTGCCAGCAGTTACTCTTACACTGAAGCTTTCTTT
V gene: TRBV24-1; J gene: TRBJ2-1; clone size: few; D gene: NA; CDR3 protein: CATSDRYEQFF; CDR3 DNA: TGTGCCACCAGTGATCGTTATGAGCAGTTCTTC
V gene: TRBV5-1; J gene: TRBJ2-5; clone size: few; D gene: NA; CDR3 protein: CASSYDPTSRETQYF; CDR3 DNA: TGCGCCAGCAGCTATGATCCGACTAGTCGAGAGACCCAGTACTTC
V gene: TRBV29-1; J gene: TRBJ2-1; clone size: many; D gene: NA; CDR3 protein: CSVQKTTLLGNEQFF; CDR3 DNA: TGCAGCGTCCAAAAGACCACCCTCTTGGGCAATGAGCAGTTCTTC
V gene: TRBV29-1; J gene: TRBJ2-7; clone size: many; D gene: NA; CDR3 protein: CSVEGPGRYEQYF; CDR3 DNA: TGCAGCGTTGAAGGGCCGGGGCGCTACGAGCAGTACTTC
V gene: TRBV2; J gene: TRBJ1-2; clone size: few; D gene: NA; CDR3 protein: CASSDSVFVGYTF; CDR3 DNA: TGTGCCAGCAGTGATTCCGTTTTTGTTGGCTACACCTTC
V gene: TRBV11-1; J gene: TRBJ2-1; clone size: many; D gene: TRBD2; CDR3 protein: CASSLFPPLDGGETSGTYNEQFF; CDR3 DNA: TGTGCCAGCAGCTTATTTCCCCCACTTGATGGAGGAGAGACTAGCGGGACTTACAATGAGCAGTTCTTC
V gene: TRBV6-1; J gene: TRBJ2-1; clone size: few; D gene: NA; CDR3 protein: CASSVQGAESSYNEQFF; CDR3 DNA: TGTGCCAGCAGTGTACAAGGGGCGGAGAGCTCCTACAATGAGCAGTTCTTC
V gene: TRBV21-1; J gene: TRBJ2-3; clone size: many; D gene: NA; CDR3 protein: CASVRETPASTDTQYF; CDR3 DNA: TGTGCCAGCGTAAGGGAGACCCCAGCTAGCACAGATACGCAGTATTTT
V gene: TRBV10-3; J gene: TRBJ2-7; clone size: NA; D gene: NA; CDR3 protein: CAISDSSIGRGGEQYF; CDR3 DNA: TGTGCCATCAGTGACTCCTCTATTGGCAGAGGAGGCGAGCAGTACTTC
V gene: TRBV11-3; J gene: TRBJ2-2; clone size: few; D gene: TRBD1; CDR3 protein: CASSMDRVVTGELFF; CDR3 DNA: TGTGCCAGCAGCATGGACAGGGTAGTCACCGGGGAGCTGTTTTTT